This entry lists 10 T cell receptor beta chains sequenced from one sample in a study of graft-versus-host responses after intestinal transplantation. TCRdb's copy holds only in-frame clones and misses some; the assay was immunoSEQ multiplex PCR. There are approximately 26,000 clones in the sample; roughly 82% occur only once, and 0.65% to 0.75% lies in the top ten. These receptors' targets are unknown. The sequencing here drew on unstimulated CD4+ T cells sorted from spleen or lymph node cells, taken before intestinal transplant. All receptors come from a human donor who received an intestinal transplant.

The J gene is TRBJ2-6, the V gene TRBV5-1, with a tentative D call TRBD1 (5 bases). This CDR3 comprises 18 residues. Per germline, CDR1 SGHRS and CDR2 YFSETQ. V was cut by 0 bases and J by 1 base, with 14 bases left in between. The CDR3 region has the DNA TGCGCCAGCAGCTTGGCTAAGGGGCATCCTTCTGGGGCCAACGTCCTGACTTTC. Its protein is CASSLAKGHPSGANVLTF.

The rearrangement links TRBV27 to TRBJ1-6, with D perhaps TRBD1 (6 bases). The germline V gene has CDR1 MNHEY and CDR2 SMNVEV (reference sequence). The ends were cut back, 2 bases at V and 7 bases at J, with 12 bases in the middle. The CDR3 runs to 15 residues. The CDR3 sequence: CASSLIGQRNSPLHF. CDR3 nucleotides: TGTGCCAGCAGTTTAATAGGACAGCGAAATTCACCCCTCCACTTT.

J is TRBJ2-7 and V is TRBV11-2; 7 bases align to TRBD1. CDR1 is SGHAT, CDR2 FQNNGV, per germline. This CDR3 is 14 amino acids long. Losses at the gene ends were 1 base for V and 2 bases for J; bases not matched to a gene: 2. The CDR3 nucleotides are TGTGCCAGCAGCTTAGGGACAGGCCCCTACGAGCAGTACTTC. Translating gives CASSLGTGPYEQYF.

This clone was picked up a small number of times. The rearrangement joins TRBV7-9 to TRBJ2-3; 14 nucleotides line up with TRBD2. Germline values: CDR1 SEHNR, CDR2 FQNEAQ (reference sequence). This CDR3 is 16 amino acids long. V lost 0 bases and J lost 11; bases outside the gene matches: 7. CDR3 bases: TGTGCCAGCAGCTTAGCGTCGGGGACTAGCGGGAGAGAGCAGTATTTT. It yields the protein CASSLASGTSGREQYF.

The chain recombines TRBV30 with TRBJ2-7; a weak D match, TRBD2 (6 bases). Trimming cost V 0 bases and J 5 bases, with 17 bases left between them. Looked up from germline, CDR1 is GTSNPN and CDR2 is SVGIG (reference sequence). The CDR3 spans 15 residues. CDR3: CAWSVPLGGLHEQYF. CDR3 DNA sequence: TGTGCCTGGAGTGTTCCCTTGGGGGGACTCCACGAGCAGTACTTC.

The rearrangement links TRBV7-3 to TRBJ2-1; D possibly corresponds to TRBD1 (7 bases). The CDR3 has 15 residues. Germline-derived CDR1 and CDR2 are SGHTA and FQGTGA. The V end lost 5 bases, the J end lost 7 bases, and 18 bases lay between the germline ends. CDR3 loop: CASSLIAGQRNEQFF. The DNA for the CDR3 is TGTGCCAGCAGCCTTATCGCGGGACAGAGGAATGAGCAGTTCTTC.

The V and J genes are TRBV28 and TRBJ2-1; D not certain. The V end lost 3 bases, the J end lost 2 bases, and 11 bases lay between the germline ends. The CDR3 is 15 residues long. Germline lookup yields CDR1 MDHEN and CDR2 SYDVKM. CDR3 protein: CASSLTLSAYNEQFF. The DNA of the CDR3 is TGTGCCAGCAGTTTGACACTTTCCGCCTACAATGAGCAGTTCTTC. The full variable domain, completed using reference TRBV28 and TRBJ2-1, is DVKVTQSSRYLVKRTGEKVFLECVQDMDHENMFWYRQDPGLGLRLIYFSYDVKMKEKGDIPEGYSVSREKKERFSLILESASTNQTSMYLCASSLTLSAYNEQFFGPGTRLTVL.

This chain connects TRBV18 to TRBJ2-1, with a tentative D call TRBD1 (5 bases). Trimming shortened V by 4 bases and J by 8 bases, and 21 bases separated the two germline ends. The germline CDR1 and CDR2 sequences are KGHSH and LQKENI. The CDR3 is 16 amino acids. CDR3 nucleotide sequence: TGTGCCAGCTCACAGTCGGCTTTGACAGCACTGGATGAGCAGTTCTTC. It codes for CASSQSALTALDEQFF. Full variable domain (remainder filled in from reference TRBV18 and TRBJ2-1): NAGVMQNPRHLVRRRGQEARLRCSPMKGHSHVYWYRQLPEEGLKFMVYLQKENIIDESGMPKERFSAEFPKEGPSILRIQQVVRGDSAAYFCASSQSALTALDEQFFGPGTRLTVL.

This clone was seen a few times. J is TRBJ2-1 and V is TRBV6-5, with 14 bases that match TRBD2. The V gene's germline CDR1 is MNHEY and CDR2 SVGAGI. The CDR3 contains 14 residues. With V trimmed by 7 bases and J by 7 bases, 3 bases remained unmatched. CDR3 nucleotides: TGTGCCAGCACCTGGACTAGCGGGAGGAATGAGCAGTTCTTC. Its protein product is CASTWTSGRNEQFF.

This clone was counted between two and nine times. The gene calls are TRBV7-3 and TRBJ2-5; 8 nucleotides match TRBD1. Germline trimming cut 2 bases from V and 7 bases from J; bases unmatched to any gene: 0. The CDR3 sequence is 12 residues long. Germline CDR1 is SGHTA and CDR2 is FQGTGA. Written as DNA, the CDR3 is TGTGCCAGCAGCTTAGGACAGGGGACCCAGTACTTC. The encoded protein is CASSLGQGTQYF.